This TCR beta chain came from a study of PD-1 blockade in classical Hodgkin lymphoma. Study observations and caveats: Before treatment, complete responders showed about the same diversity as newly diagnosed patients. After ASCT, patients who started nivolumab under 1 year later were excluded.

CDR3 size: 14 residues. The germline V and J ends were trimmed by 2 bases and 2 bases, with 10 bases remaining between them. The V gene's germline CDR1 is SNHLY and CDR2 FYNNEI. Profiled with immunoSEQ multiplex PCR; TCRdb holds only in-frame clones, not every one. The sample contains around 92,000 clones, 65% to 85% of which appear only once. Comments on this clone: Its antigen is not known.

The time point denotes: cycle 4 day 1 (C4D1), after 6 weeks of nivolumab. In every patient, relapse followed autologous stem cell transplantation, while exposure to brentuximab vedotin differed. The sequence came from a human donor with classical Hodgkin lymphoma. The chain has TRBV2 and TRBJ2-7, with D tentatively TRBD2 (6 bases). The sample was peripheral blood mononuclear cells (PBMCs), taken before the fourth cycle of nivolumab. The CDR3 bases are TGTGCCAGCAGTGAATTTAGCGGAACCTACGAGCAGTACTTC. Residues: CASSEFSGTYEQYF. Full variable domain (missing parts from reference TRBV2 and TRBJ2-7): EPEVTQTPSHQVTQMGQEVILRCVPISNHLYFYWYRQILGQKVEFLVSFYNNEISEKSEIFDDQFSVERPDGSNFTLKIRSTKLEDSAMYFCASSEFSGTYEQYFGPGTRLTVT.